Listed below are T cell receptor beta chains from one sample, sequenced in a study of blood T cell repertoires in COVID-19. Here immunoSEQ multiplex PCR was the method, and the copy in TCRdb shows in-frame clones only, minus some. This sample yields about 240,000 clones, of which approximately 90% are seen a single time; around 7.2% belongs to the top ten. The specimen was peripheral blood. These receptors all stem from a man in his 60s who had recovered from COVID-19. Both conserved end residues are trimmed from each CDR3.

J	V	CDR3
TRBJ1-2	TRBV6-5	ASTPSRGGGGYT
TRBJ2-2	TRBV30	AWSVPRFNTGELF
TRBJ2-3	TRBV3-1/TRBV3-2	ASRGTGTMRNTQY
TRBJ1-5	TRBV28	ASSNEAYQPQH
TRBJ1-6	TRBV7-9	ASSNRDENSPLH
TRBJ2-1	TRBV23-1	ASSQSQLNNEQF
TRBJ2-3	TRBV12-3/TRBV12-4	ASSKLAGALY
TRBJ1-1	TRBV19	ASTRPMTGGDEAF
TRBJ2-7	TRBV3-1/TRBV3-2	ASSWGGEQY
TRBJ1-2	TRBV5-1	ASSLAGTGQYGYT
TRBJ2-7	TRBV19	ASSVLAGTAYEQY
TRBJ1-2	TRBV18	ASSPEHRYGYT
TRBJ2-3	TRBV4-2	ASSQEGGGFTDTQY
TRBJ2-7	TRBV2	ASRLGTYEQY
TRBJ2-1	TRBV24-1	ATSDPAGTGAYNEQF
TRBJ2-3	TRBV25-1	ASHPGLITDTQY
TRBJ2-1	TRBV2	ASRNRGLFNEQF
TRBJ2-3	TRBV27	ASSPLRTGVALTDTQY
TRBJ2-5	TRBV7-6	ASSSPVGGETQY
TRBJ1-2	TRBV5-1	ASSPDSSYGYT
TRBJ2-5	TRBV12-3/TRBV12-4	ASSSTGETQY
TRBJ1-2	TRBV6-5	ASSYSGQAPGT
TRBJ2-7	TRBV3-1/TRBV3-2	ASTSDNYEQY
TRBJ1-1	TRBV27	ASSLTRAGDGTEAF
TRBJ1-2	TRBV6-5	ATLVWGVSNYGYT
TRBJ1-2	TRBV29-1	SGLTGQGGYT
TRBJ2-7	TRBV5-6	ASSFSEYEQY
TRBJ1-1	TRBV3-1/TRBV3-2	ASSQNSAGRRATEAF
TRBJ2-4	TRBV7-9	ASSLAQHGEWQNIQY